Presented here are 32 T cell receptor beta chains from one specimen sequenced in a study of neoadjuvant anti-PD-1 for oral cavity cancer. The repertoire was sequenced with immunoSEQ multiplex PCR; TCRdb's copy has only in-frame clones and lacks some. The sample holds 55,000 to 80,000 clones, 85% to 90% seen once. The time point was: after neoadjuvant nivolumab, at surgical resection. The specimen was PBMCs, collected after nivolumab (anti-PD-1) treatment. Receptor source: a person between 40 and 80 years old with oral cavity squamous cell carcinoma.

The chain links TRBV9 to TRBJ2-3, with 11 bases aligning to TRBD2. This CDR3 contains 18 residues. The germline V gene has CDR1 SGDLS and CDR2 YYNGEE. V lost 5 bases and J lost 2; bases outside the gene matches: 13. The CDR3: CASSETSGIWGVTDTQYF. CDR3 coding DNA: TGTGCCAGCAGTGAGACTAGCGGGATATGGGGTGTCACAGATACGCAGTATTTT.

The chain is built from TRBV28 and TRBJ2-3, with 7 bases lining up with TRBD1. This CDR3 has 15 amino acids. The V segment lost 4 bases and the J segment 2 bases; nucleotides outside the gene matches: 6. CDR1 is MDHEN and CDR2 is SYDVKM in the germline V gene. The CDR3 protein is CASSYQTGTTDTQYF. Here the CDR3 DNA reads TGTGCCAGCAGTTACCAGACAGGGACCACAGATACGCAGTATTTT.

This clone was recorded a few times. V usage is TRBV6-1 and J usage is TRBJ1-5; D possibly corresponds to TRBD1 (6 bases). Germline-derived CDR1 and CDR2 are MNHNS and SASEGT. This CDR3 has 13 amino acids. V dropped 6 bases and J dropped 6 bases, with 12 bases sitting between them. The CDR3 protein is CASRDTGIQPQHF. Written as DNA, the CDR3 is TGTGCCAGCAGAGACACAGGGATTCAGCCCCAGCATTTT.

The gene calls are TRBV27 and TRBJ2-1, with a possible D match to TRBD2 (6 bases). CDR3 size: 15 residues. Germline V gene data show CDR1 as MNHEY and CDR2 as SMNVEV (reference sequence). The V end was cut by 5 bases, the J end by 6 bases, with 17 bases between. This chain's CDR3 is CASSPPSGVSNEQFF. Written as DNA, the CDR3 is TGTGCCAGCAGTCCCCCGTCGGGAGTGAGCAATGAGCAGTTCTTC.

CDR3 sequence: CASSLAGQNEKLFF. DNA of the CDR3: TGTGCCAGCAGCCTGGCAGGGCAGAATGAAAAACTGTTTTTT. The chain couples TRBV7-9 to TRBJ1-4; a weak D match, TRBD1 (5 bases). Germline V gives CDR1 SEHNR, CDR2 FQNEAQ (reference sequence). The CDR3 spans 14 residues. V dropped 5 bases and J dropped 5 bases, with 12 bases sitting between them. Combining the CDR3 with reference TRBV7-9 and TRBJ1-4 gives the whole variable domain DTGVSQNPRHKITKRGQNVTFRCDPISEHNRLYWYRQTLGQGPEFLTYFQNEAQLEKSRLLSDRFSAERPKGSFSTLEIQRTEQGDSAMYLCASSLAGQNEKLFFGSGTQLSVL.

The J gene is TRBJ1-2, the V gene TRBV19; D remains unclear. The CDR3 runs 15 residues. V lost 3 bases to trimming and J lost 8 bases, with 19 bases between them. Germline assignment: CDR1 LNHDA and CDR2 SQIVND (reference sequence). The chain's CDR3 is CASSIGPSGVRGYTF. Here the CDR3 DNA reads TGTGCCAGTAGTATCGGACCTTCGGGCGTGAGAGGCTACACCTTC.

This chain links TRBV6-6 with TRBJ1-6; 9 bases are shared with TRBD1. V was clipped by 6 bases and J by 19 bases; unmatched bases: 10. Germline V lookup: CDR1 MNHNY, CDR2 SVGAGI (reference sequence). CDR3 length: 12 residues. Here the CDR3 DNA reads TGTGCCAGCAGCCGGGACAGGGCCTCCTTTCACTTT. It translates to CASSRDRASFHF.

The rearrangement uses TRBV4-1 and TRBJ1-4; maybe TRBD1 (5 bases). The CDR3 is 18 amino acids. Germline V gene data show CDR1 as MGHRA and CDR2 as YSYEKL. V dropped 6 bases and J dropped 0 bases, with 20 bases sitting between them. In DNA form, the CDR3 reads TGCGCCAGCAGACGCATCCTCAGGGATACGGCAACTAATGAAAAACTGTTTTTT. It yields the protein CASRRILRDTATNEKLFF.

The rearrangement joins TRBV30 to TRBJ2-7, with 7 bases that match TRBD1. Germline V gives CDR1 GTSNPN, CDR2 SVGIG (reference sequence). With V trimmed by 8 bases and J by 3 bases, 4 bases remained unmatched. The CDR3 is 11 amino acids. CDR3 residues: CARRDSYEQYF. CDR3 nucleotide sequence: TGTGCCCGCCGGGACAGCTACGAGCAGTACTTC. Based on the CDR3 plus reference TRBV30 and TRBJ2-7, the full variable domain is SQTIHQWPATLVQPVGSPLSLECTVEGTSNPNLYWYRQAAGRGLQLLFYSVGIGQISSEVPQNLSASRPQDRQFILSSKKLLLSDSGFYLCARRDSYEQYFGPGTRLTVT.

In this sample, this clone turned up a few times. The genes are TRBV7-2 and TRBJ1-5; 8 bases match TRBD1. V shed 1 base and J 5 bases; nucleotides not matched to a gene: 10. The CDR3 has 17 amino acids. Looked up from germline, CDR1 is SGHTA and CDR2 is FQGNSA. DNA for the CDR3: TGTGCCAGCAGCTTAGAATCTTTCGGGACAGGATATCAGCCCCAGCATTTT. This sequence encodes CASSLESFGTGYQPQHF. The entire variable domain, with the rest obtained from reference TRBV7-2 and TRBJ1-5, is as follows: GAGVSQSPSNKVTEKGKDVELRCDPISGHTALYWYRQSLGQGLEFLIYFQGNSAPDKSGLPSDRFSAERTGGSVSTLTIQRTQQEDSAVYLCASSLESFGTGYQPQHFGDGTRLSIL.

The CDR3 region has the DNA TGTGCCAGCAGCTCCACCCACTCGCCCTCCTATGGCTACACCTTC. Its translation: CASSSTHSPSYGYTF. V gene TRBV5-6 combines with J gene TRBJ1-2; D is undetermined. This CDR3 is 15 amino acids long. Trimming shortened V by 3 bases and J by 4 bases, and 16 bases separated the two germline ends. Germline CDR1 SGHDT, CDR2 YYEEEE.

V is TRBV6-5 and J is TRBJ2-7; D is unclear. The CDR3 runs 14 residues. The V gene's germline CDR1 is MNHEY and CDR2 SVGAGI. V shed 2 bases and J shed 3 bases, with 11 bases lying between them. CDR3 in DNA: TGTGCCAGCAGTTACGTTGGTGGGAACTACGAGCAGTACTTC. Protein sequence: CASSYVGGNYEQYF.

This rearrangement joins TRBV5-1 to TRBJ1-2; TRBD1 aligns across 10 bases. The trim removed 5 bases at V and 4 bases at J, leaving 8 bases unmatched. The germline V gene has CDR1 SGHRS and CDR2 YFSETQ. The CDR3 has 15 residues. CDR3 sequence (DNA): TGCGCCAGCAGACAGGGGACAGGGGTTTTCTATGGCTACACCTTC. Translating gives CASRQGTGVFYGYTF.

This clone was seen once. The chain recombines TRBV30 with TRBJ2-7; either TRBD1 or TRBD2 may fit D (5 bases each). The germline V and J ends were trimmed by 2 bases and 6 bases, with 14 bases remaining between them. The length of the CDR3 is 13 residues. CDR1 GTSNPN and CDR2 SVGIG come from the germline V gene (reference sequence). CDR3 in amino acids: CAWSRSRGTEQYF. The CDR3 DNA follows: TGTGCCTGGAGTAGGTCCCGAGGGACCGAGCAGTACTTC.

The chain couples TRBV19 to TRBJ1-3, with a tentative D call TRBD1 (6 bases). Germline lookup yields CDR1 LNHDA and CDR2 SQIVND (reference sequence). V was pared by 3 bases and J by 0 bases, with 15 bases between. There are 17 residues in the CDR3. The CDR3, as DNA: TGTGCCAGTAGTATCTCAGGACAGATGATCTCTGGAAACACCATATATTTT. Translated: CASSISGQMISGNTIYF.

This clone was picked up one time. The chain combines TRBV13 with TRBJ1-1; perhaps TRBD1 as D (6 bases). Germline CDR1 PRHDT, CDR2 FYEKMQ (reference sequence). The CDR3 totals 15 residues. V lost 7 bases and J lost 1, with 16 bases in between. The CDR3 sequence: CASTVEGGGNTEAFF. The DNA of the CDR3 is TGTGCCAGCACCGTTGAAGGGGGAGGGAACACTGAAGCTTTCTTT.

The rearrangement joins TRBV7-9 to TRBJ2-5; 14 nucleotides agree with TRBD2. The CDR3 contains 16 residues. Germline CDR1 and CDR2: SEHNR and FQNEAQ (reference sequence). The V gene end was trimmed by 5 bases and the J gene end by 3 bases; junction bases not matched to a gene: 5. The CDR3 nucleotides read TGTGCCAGCAGCCTTTGGACTAGCGGGAGGAAAGAGACCCAGTACTTC. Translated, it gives CASSLWTSGRKETQYF.

CDR3: CASSLSGGNGYTF. The DNA for the CDR3 is TGTGCCAGCAGTTTATCAGGGGGCAATGGCTACACCTTC. The chain has TRBV28 and TRBJ1-2; TRBD1 matches at 8 bases. Germline V gives CDR1 MDHEN, CDR2 SYDVKM. The CDR3 runs to 13 residues. J gave up 6 bases and V 1 base, and 1 base lay outside the gene matches.

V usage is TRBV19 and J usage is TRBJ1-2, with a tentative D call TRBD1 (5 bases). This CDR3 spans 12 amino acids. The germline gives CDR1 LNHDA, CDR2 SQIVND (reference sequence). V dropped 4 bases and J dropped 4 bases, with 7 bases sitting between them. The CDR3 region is CASSTTVYGYTF. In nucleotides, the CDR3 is TGTGCCAGTAGTACGACAGTCTATGGCTACACCTTC.

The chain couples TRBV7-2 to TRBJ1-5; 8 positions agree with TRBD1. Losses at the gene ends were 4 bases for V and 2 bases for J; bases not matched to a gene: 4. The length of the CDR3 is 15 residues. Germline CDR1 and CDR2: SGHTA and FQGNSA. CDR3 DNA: TGTGCCAGCAGCTCACAGGGGGTACGCAATCAGCCCCAGCATTTT. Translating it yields CASSSQGVRNQPQHF.

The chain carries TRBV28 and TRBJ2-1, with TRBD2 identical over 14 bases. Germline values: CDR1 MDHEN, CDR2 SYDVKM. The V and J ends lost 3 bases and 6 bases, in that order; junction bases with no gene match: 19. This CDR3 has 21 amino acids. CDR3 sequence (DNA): TGTGCCAGCAGTTTCCGCACTTATCGGACTAGCGGGAGGTTTGTGGGCAATGAGCAGTTCTTC. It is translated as CASSFRTYRTSGRFVGNEQFF.

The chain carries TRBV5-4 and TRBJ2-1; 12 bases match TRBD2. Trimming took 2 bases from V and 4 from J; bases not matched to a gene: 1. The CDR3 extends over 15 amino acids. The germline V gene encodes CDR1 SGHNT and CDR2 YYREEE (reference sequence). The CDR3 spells CASSLLAGGYNEQFF. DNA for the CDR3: TGTGCCAGCAGCTTACTAGCGGGAGGATACAATGAGCAGTTCTTC. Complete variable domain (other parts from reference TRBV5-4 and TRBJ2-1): ETGVTQSPTHLIKTRGQQVTLRCSSQSGHNTVSWYQQALGQGPQFIFQYYREEENGRGNFPPRFSGLQFPNYSSELNVNALELDDSALYLCASSLLAGGYNEQFFGPGTRLTVL.

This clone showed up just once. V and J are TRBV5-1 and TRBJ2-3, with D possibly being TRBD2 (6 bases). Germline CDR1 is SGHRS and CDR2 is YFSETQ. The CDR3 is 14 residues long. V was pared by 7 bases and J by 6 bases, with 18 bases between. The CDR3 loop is CASAGTVGADTQYF. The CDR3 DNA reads TGCGCCAGCGCGGGGACCGTGGGAGCGGATACGCAGTATTTT.

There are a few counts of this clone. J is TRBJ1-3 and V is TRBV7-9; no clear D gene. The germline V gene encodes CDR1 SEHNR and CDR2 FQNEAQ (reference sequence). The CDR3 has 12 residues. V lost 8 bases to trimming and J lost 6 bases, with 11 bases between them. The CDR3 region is CASDPDVNTIYF. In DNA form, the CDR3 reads TGTGCCAGCGACCCGGATGTAAACACCATATATTTT.

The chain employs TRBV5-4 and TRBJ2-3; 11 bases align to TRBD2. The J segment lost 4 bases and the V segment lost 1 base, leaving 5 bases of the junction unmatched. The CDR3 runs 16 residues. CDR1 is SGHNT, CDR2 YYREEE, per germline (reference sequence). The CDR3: CASSLRSGRGADTQYF. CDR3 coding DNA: TGTGCCAGCAGCTTGCGTAGCGGGAGGGGCGCAGATACGCAGTATTTT. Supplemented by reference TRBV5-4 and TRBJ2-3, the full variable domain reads ETGVTQSPTHLIKTRGQQVTLRCSSQSGHNTVSWYQQALGQGPQFIFQYYREEENGRGNFPPRFSGLQFPNYSSELNVNALELDDSALYLCASSLRSGRGADTQYFGPGTRLTVL.

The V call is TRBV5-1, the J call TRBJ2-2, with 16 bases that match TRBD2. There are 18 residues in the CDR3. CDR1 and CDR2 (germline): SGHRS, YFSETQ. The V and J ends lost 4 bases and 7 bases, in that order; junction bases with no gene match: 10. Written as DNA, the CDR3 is TGCGCCAGCAGCGACCGGTCGGGACTAGCGGGAGGGATCGGGGAGCTGTTTTTT. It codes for CASSDRSGLAGGIGELFF.

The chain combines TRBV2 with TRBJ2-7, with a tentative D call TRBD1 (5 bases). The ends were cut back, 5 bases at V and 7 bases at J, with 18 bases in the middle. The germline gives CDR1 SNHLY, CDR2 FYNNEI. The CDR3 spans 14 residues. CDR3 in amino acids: CASSFPGPPGEQYF. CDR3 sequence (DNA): TGTGCCAGCAGTTTCCCCGGGCCTCCAGGGGAGCAGTACTTC. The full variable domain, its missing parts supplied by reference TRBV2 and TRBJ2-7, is EPEVTQTPSHQVTQMGQEVILRCVPISNHLYFYWYRQILGQKVEFLVSFYNNEISEKSEIFDDQFSVERPDGSNFTLKIRSTKLEDSAMYFCASSFPGPPGEQYFGPGTRLTVT.

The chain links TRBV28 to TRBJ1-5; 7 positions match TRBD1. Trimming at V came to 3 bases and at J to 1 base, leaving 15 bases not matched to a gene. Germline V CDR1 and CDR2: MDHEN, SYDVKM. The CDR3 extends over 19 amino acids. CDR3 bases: TGTGCCAGCAGTTTTCATTCCCTTGCGGACAGGTTGAGCAATCAGCCCCAGCATTTT. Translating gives CASSFHSLADRLSNQPQHF.

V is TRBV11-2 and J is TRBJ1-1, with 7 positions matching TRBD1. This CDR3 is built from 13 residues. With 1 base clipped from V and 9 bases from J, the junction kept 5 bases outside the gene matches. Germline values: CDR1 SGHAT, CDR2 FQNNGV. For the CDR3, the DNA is TGTGCCAGCAGCTTAGTAGACAGGGAACAAGCTTTCTTT. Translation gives CASSLVDREQAFF.

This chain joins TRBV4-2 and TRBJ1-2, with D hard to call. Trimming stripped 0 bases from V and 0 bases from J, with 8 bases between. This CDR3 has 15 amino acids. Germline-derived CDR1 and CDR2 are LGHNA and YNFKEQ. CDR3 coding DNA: TGTGCCAGCAGCCAAGAGCGCGACTCTAACTATGGCTACACCTTC. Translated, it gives CASSQERDSNYGYTF.

CDR3 loop: CASSITPRGLQETQYF. The CDR3 DNA reads TGTGCCAGTAGTATTACCCCCAGGGGTCTCCAAGAGACCCAGTACTTC. V is TRBV19 and J is TRBJ2-5, with D possibly being TRBD1 (6 bases). The CDR3 is 16 amino acids. Deletions cut 3 bases from V and 1 base from J, with 15 bases between. Germline CDR1 reads LNHDA; CDR2 reads SQIVND (reference sequence).

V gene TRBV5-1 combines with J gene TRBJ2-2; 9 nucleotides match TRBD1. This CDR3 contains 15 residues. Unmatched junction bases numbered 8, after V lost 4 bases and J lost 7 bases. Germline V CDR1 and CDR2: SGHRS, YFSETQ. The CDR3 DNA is TGCGCCAGCAGCCCACCCTACAGGGGGCGCGGGGAGCTGTTTTTT. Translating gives CASSPPYRGRGELFF.